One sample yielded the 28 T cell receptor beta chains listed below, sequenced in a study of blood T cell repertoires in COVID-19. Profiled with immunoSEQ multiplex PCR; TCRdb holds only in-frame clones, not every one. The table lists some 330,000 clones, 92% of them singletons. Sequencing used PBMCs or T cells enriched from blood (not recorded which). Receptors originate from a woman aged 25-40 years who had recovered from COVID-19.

In nucleotides, the CDR3 is TGTGCCAGCAGTTTAGACTATGAAGCTTTCTTT. This codes for CASSLDYEAFF. V and J are TRBV12-3 or TRBV12-4 and TRBJ1-1; D remains ambiguous. CDR3 length: 11 residues. The germline V and J ends were trimmed by 1 base and 7 bases, with 4 bases remaining between them.

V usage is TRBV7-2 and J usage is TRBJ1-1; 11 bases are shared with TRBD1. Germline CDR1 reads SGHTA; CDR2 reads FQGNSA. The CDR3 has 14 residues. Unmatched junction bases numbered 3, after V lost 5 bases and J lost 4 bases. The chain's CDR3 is CASSQGTGGTEAFF. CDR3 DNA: TGTGCCAGCAGCCAAGGGACAGGGGGCACTGAAGCTTTCTTT.

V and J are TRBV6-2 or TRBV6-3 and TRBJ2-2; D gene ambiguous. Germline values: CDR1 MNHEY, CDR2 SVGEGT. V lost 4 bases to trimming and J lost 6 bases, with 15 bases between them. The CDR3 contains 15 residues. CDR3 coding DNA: TGTGCCAGCAGTTCCCCCGGGTCAACACCCGGGGAGCTGTTTTTT. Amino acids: CASSSPGSTPGELFF.

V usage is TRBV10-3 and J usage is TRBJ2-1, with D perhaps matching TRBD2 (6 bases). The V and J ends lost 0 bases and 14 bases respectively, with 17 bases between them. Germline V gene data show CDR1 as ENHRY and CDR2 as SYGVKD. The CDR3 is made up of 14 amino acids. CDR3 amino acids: CAISESPGLGLKFF. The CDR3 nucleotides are TGTGCCATCAGTGAGTCTCCGGGACTTGGATTGAAGTTCTTC.

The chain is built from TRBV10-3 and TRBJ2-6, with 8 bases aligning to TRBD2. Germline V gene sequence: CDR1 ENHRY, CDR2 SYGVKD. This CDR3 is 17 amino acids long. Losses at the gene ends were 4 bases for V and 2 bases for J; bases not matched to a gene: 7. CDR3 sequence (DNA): TGTGCCATCAGTGTCGGGGGGGCTGTTGCTGGGGCCAACGTCCTGACTTTC. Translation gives CAISVGGAVAGANVLTF.

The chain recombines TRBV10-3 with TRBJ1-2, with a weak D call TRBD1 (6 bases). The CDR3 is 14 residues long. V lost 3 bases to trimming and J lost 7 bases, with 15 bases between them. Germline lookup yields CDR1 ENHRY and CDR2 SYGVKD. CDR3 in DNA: TGTGCCATCAGTGAAACAGGGCCTGCTGGTGGCTACACCTTC. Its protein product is CAISETGPAGGYTF.

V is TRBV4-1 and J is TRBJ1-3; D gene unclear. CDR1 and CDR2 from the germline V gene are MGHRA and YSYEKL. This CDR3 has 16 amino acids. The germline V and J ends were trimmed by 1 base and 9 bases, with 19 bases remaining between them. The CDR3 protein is CASSQGDSIRTGTIYF. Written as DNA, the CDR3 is TGCGCCAGCAGCCAAGGCGACTCCATTCGTACTGGCACCATATATTTT.

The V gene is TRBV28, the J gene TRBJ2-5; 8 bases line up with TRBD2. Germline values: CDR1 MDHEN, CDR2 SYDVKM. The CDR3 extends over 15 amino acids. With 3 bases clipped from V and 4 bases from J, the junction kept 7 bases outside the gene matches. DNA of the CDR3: TGTGCCAGCAGTTTTGGGGGTGCGGGAGGAGAGACCCAGTACTTC. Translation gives CASSFGGAGGETQYF. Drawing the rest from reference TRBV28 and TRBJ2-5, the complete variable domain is DVKVTQSSRYLVKRTGEKVFLECVQDMDHENMFWYRQDPGLGLRLIYFSYDVKMKEKGDIPEGYSVSREKKERFSLILESASTNQTSMYLCASSFGGAGGETQYFGPGTRLLVL.

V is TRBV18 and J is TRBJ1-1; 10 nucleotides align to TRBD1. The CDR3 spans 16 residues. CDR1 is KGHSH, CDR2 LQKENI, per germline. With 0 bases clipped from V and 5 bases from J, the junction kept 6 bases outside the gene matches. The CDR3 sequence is CASSPPWTGGGTEAFF. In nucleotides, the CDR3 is TGTGCCAGCTCACCACCCTGGACAGGGGGAGGAACTGAAGCTTTCTTT.

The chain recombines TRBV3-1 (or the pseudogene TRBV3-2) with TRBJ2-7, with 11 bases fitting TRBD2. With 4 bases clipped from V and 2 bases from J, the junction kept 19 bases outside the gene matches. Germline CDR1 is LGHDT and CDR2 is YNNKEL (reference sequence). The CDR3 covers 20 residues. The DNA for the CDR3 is TGTGCCAGCAGCCTGGGGGTTTCCGGTCCGGGACTAGCGGAACCCTACGAGCAGTACTTC. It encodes CASSLGVSGPGLAEPYEQYF.

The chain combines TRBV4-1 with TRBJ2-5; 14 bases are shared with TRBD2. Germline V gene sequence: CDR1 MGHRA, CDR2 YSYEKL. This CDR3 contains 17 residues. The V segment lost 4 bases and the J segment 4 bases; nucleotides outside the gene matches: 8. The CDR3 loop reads CASSPGLAGAVPETQYF. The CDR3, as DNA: TGCGCCAGCAGCCCGGGACTAGCGGGAGCGGTCCCAGAGACCCAGTACTTC.

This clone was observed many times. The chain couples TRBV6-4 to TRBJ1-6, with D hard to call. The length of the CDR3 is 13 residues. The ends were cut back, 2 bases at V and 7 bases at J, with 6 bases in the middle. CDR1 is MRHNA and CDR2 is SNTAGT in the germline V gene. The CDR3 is CASSDRENSPLHF. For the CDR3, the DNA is TGTGCCAGCAGTGACAGGGAGAATTCACCCCTCCACTTT.

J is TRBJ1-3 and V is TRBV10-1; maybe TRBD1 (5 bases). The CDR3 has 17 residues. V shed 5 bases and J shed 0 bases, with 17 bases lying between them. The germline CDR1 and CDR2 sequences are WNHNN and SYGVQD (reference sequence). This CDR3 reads CASSIWQGTTSGNTIYF. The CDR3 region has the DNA TGCGCCAGCAGTATCTGGCAGGGAACTACCTCTGGAAACACCATATATTTT.

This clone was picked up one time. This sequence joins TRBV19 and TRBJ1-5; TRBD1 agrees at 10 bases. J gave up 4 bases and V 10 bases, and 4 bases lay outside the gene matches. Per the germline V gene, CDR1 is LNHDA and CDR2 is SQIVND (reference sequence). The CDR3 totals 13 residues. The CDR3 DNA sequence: TGTGCCACCGGACAGGGGGGAAATCAGCCCCAGCATTTT. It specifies CATGQGGNQPQHF.

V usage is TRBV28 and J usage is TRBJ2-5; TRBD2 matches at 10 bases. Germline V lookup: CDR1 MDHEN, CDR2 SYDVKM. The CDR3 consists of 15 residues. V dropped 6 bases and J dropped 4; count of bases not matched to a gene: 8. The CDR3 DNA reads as TGTGCCAGCAGAGCAGCGGGAGGGCCCGGAGAGACCCAGTACTTC. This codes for CASRAAGGPGETQYF.

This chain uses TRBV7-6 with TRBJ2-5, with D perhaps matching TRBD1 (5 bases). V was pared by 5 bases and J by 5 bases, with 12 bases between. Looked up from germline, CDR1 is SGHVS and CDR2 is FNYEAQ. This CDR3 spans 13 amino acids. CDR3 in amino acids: CASSAQGTETQYF. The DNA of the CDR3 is TGTGCCAGCAGCGCTCAGGGCACGGAGACCCAGTACTTC.

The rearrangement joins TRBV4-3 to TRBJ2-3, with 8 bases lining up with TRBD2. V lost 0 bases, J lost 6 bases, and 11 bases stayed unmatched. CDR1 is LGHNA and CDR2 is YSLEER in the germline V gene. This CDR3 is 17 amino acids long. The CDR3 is CASSQEPGGGAVDTQYF. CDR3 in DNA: TGCGCCAGCAGCCAAGAGCCGGGAGGGGGGGCAGTGGATACGCAGTATTTT.

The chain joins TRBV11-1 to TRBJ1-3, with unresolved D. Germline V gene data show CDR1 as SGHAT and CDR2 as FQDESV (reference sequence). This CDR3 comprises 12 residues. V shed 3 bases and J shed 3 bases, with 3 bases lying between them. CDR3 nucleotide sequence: TGTGCCAGCAGCTTCAGTGGAAACACCATATATTTT. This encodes CASSFSGNTIYF.

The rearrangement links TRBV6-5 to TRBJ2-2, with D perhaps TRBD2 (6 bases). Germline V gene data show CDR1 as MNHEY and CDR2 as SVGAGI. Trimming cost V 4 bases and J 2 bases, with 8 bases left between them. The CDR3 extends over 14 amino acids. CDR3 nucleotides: TGTGCCAGCAGTTTTAGCGGAAACACCGGGGAGCTGTTTTTT. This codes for CASSFSGNTGELFF.

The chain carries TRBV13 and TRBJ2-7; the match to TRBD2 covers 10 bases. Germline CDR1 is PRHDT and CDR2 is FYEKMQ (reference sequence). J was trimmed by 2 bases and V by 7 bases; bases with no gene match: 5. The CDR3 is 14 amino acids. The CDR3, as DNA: TGTGCCAGCACTAGAGCGGGGGGGACCTACGAGCAGTACTTC. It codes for CASTRAGGTYEQYF.

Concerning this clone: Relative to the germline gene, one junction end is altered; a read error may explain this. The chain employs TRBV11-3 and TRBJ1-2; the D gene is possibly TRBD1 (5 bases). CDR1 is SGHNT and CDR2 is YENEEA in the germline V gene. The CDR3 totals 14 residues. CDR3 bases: TGTGCCAGCAGCCTAGAGGGGCCCCAGAGCGGCTACACCTTC. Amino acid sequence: CASSLEGPQSGYTF.

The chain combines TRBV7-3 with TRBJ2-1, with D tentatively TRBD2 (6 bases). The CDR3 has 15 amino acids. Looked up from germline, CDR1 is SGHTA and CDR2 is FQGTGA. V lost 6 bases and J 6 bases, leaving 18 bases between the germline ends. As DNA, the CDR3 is TGTGCCAGCAGTACCGGGACTCTCCTCCCCAATGAGCAGTTCTTC. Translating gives CASSTGTLLPNEQFF.

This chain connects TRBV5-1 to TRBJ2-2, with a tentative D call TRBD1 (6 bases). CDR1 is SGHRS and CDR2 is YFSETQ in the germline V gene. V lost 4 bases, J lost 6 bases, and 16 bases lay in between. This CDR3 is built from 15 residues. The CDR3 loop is CASSPGGRLPGELFF. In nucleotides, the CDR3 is TGCGCCAGCAGCCCTGGGGGCCGCCTGCCCGGGGAGCTGTTTTTT.

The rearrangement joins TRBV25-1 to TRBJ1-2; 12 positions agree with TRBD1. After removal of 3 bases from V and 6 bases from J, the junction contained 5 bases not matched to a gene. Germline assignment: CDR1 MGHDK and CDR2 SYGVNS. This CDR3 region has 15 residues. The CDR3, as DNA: TGTGCCAGCAGTGACCCAGGGACAGGGGGCCATGGCTACACCTTC. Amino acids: CASSDPGTGGHGYTF.

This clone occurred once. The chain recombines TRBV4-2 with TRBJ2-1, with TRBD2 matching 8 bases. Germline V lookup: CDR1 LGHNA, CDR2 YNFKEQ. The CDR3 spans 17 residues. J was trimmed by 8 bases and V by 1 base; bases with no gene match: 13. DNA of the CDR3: TGTGCCAGCAGCCAAGGATCGATAACGGGAGGGTTTCATGAGCAGTTCTTC. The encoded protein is CASSQGSITGGFHEQFF.

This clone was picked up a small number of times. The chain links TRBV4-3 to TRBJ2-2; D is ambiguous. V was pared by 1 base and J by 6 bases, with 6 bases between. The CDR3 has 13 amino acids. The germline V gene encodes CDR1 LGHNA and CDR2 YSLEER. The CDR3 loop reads CASSQAAAGELFF. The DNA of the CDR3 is TGCGCCAGCAGCCAAGCGGCGGCCGGGGAGCTGTTTTTT.

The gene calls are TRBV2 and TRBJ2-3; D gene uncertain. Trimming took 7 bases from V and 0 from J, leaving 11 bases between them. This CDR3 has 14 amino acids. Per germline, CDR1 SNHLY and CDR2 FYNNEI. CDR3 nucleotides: TGTGCCAGCATCCAGTGGTCCAGCACAGATACGCAGTATTTT. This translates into CASIQWSSTDTQYF. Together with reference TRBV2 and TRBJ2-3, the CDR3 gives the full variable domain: EPEVTQTPSHQVTQMGQEVILRCVPISNHLYFYWYRQILGQKVEFLVSFYNNEISEKSEIFDDQFSVERPDGSNFTLKIRSTKLEDSAMYFCASIQWSSTDTQYFGPGTRLTVL.

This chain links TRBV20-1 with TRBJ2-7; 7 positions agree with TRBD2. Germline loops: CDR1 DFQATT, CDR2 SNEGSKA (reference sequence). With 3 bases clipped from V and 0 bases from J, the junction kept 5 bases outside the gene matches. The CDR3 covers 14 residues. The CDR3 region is CSASVPSGSYEQYF. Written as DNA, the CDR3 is TGCAGTGCTAGTGTGCCTAGCGGCTCCTACGAGCAGTACTTC.